Sequencing of this T cell receptor (beta chain) was carried out in a study of T cells after yellow fever vaccination. A 5'RACE template-switching step, the method used to make TCR cDNA, added a universal primer site and UMIs. From the 5' RACE reads, TCRdb called clonotypes with MiXCR, one entry per CDR3 protein. The sample carries some 350,000 distinct CDR3 sequences, roughly 10% recorded once. The input for sequencing was PBMCs, taken on the day of the first yellow fever vaccination. This sequence was found in a young man who received the YFV17D yellow fever vaccine.

CDR3 nucleotides: TGTGCCAGCAGCCTCACCACAGGACACGGGCTCTACGAGCAGTACTTC. Protein sequence: CASSLTTGHGLYEQYF. The V call is TRBV12-3 or TRBV12-4, the J call TRBJ2-7; possible D gene TRBD1, 5 bases. The CDR3 sequence is 16 residues long. V lost 6 bases and J 3 bases, leaving 21 bases between the germline ends.